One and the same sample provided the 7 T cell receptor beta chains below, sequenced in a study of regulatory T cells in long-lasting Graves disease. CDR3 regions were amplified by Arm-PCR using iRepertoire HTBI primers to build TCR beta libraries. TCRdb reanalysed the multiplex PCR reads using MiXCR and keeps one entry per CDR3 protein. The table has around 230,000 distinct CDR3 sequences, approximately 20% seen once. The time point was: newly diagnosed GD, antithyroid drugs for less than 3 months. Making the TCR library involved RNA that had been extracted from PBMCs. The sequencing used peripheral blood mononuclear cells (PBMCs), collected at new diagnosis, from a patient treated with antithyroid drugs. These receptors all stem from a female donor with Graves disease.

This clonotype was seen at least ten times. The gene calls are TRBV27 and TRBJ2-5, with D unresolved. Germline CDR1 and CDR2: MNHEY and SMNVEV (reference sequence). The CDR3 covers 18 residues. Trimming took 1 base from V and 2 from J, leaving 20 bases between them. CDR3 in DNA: TGTGCCAGCAGTTTATACCCCGGCAGGCAGTTGTCTCAAGAGACCCAGTACTTC. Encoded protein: CASSLYPGRQLSQETQYF.

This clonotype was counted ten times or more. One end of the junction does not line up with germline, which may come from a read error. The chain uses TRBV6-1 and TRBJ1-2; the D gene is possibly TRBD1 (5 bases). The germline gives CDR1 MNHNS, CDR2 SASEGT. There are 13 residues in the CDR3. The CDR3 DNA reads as TGTGCCAGCAGGGAAGACAGAAGATATGGCTACACCTTC. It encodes CASREDRRYGYTF.

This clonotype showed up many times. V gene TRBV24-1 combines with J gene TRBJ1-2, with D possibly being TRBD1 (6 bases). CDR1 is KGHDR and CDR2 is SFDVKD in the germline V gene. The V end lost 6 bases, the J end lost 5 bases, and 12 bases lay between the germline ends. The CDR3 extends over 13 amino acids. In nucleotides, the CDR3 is TGTGCCACCAGTCAGGGGCTTCGGTATGGCTACACCTTC. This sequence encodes CATSQGLRYGYTF.

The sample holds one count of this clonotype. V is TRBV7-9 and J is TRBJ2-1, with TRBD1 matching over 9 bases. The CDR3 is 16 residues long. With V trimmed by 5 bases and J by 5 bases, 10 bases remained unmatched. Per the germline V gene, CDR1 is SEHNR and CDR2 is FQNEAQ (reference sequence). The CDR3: CASSEGTGLRNNEQFF. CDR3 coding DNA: TGTGCCAGCAGCGAAGGGACAGGGTTGAGGAACAATGAGCAGTTCTTC.

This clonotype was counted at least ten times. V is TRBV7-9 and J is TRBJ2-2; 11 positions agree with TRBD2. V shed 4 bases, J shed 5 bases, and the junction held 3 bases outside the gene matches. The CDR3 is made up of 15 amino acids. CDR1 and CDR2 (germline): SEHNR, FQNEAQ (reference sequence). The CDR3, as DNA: TGTGCCAGCAGCTCACGGACTAGCGGGACCGGGGAGCTGTTTTTT. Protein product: CASSSRTSGTGELFF.

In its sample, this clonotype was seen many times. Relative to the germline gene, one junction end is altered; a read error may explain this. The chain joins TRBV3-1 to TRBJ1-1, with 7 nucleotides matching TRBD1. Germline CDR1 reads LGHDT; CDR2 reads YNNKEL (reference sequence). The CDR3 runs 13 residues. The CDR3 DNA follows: TGTGCCAGCAGCTTGGACAGGAACGCTGAAGCTTTCTTT. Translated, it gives CASSLDRNAEAFF.

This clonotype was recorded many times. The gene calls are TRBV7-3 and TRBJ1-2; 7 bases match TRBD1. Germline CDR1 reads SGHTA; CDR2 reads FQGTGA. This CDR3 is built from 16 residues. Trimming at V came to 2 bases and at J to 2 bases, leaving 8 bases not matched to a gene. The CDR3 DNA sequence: TGTGCCAGCAGCTTAGGTCCGGGGACAGCGAACTATGGCTACACCTTC. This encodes CASSLGPGTANYGYTF.